This note documents a single T cell receptor beta chain sequence. What it binds is not known. A quantitative 5'-RACE method, one with molecular barcodes, was used to make TCR beta libraries. TCRdb independently ran MiXCR on the 5' RACE reads; one entry per CDR3 protein. The sample lists roughly 120,000 distinct CDR3 sequences; 12% to 15% were seen once. These data are taken from a study of CD8 T cells in ankylosing spondylitis. Overall study findings and caveats: Disease-associated clones were reportedly significantly overrepresented in matched ankylosing spondylitis synovial fluid. Several highly homologous variants made up a TCR beta motif, and this motif appeared characteristic of ankylosing spondylitis blood.

This TCR came from a female donor with ankylosing spondylitis or in good health (not recorded which). The specimen was blood, either unsorted or a sorted T cell fraction (not recorded which).

CDR3 sequence: CASSLDGQIKNIQYF. For the CDR3, the DNA is TGCGCCAGCAGCTTGGACGGACAGATTAAAAACATTCAGTACTTC. This chain uses TRBV5-1 with TRBJ2-4, with D perhaps TRBD1 (6 bases). Germline CDR1 and CDR2: SGHRS and YFSETQ. Trimming removed 0 bases at V and 4 bases at J, with 11 bases between. The CDR3 is 15 residues long.